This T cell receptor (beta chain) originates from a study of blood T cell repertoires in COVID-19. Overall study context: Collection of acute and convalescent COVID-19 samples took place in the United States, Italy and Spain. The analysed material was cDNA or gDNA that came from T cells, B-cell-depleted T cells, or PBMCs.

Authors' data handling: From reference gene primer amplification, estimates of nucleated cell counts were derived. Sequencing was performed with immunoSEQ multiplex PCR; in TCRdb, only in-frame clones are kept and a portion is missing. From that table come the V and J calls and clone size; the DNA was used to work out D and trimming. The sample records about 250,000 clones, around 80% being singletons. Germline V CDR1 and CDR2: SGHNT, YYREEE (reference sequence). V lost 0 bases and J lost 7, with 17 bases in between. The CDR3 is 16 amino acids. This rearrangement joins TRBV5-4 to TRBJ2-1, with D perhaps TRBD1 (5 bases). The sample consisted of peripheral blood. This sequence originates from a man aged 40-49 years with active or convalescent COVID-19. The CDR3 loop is CASSLGLWGIGNEQFF. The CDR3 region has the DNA TGTGCCAGCAGCTTGGGGTTGTGGGGCATTGGGAATGAGCAGTTCTTC.